This T cell receptor beta chain was sequenced during a study of T-cell reconstitution after alpha-beta-depleted transplantation in children. This clonotype has ten or more counts. Germline CDR1 and CDR2: DFQATT and SNEGSKA (reference sequence). This CDR3 is built from 15 residues. The V and J ends lost 4 bases and 1 base respectively, with 16 bases between them. Unique molecular identifiers tagged the TCRbeta library. TCRdb re-called the PCR reads with MiXCR, one entry per CDR3 protein. The table has about 610,000 distinct CDR3 sequences, about 10% seen once. This specimen was PBMCs from the stem cell graft donor, taken from the stem cell graft. This receptor was obtained from a human donor who donated a stem cell graft to a child with acute myeloid leukemia. The J gene is TRBJ1-2, the V gene TRBV20-1; possible D gene TRBD1, 5 bases. CDR3 protein: CSATTGVDLNYGYTF. The CDR3, as DNA: TGCAGTGCTACTACAGGAGTAGACCTTAACTATGGCTACACCTTC.